This T cell receptor (beta chain) stems from a study of beta chain features in type 1 diabetes. Findings and limits, study-wide: Any role of HLA type in TCRB rearrangement remained unresolved here. The study found moderately but significantly shorter TCRB CDR3s in all four CD4+ subsets of Type 1 diabetes patients.

The trim removed 5 bases at V and 10 bases at J, leaving 10 bases unmatched. The CDR3 covers 16 residues. Germline CDR1 is SGHTA and CDR2 is FQGNSA. A word on this clone: Its cognate antigen is unknown.

Sequencing targeted expressed TCRB transcripts, as all isolated RNA had been reverse transcribed. Regulatory, naive and central memory T cell samples averaged around 3.6 million reads. Here immunoSEQ multiplex PCR was the method, and the copy in TCRdb shows in-frame clones only, minus some. This sample has some 190,000 clones, with approximately 7.9% found just once. Sequencing input: central memory CD4+ T cells from blood. This chain connects TRBV7-2 to TRBJ2-1; 14 nucleotides agree with TRBD2. The sequence was collected from a man aged 18 to 29 with type 1 diabetes. This chain's CDR3 is CASSPPGTSGSKEQFF. The CDR3 bases are TGTGCCAGCAGCCCACCCGGGACTAGCGGGAGTAAGGAGCAGTTCTTC.